One and the same sample provided the 9 T cell receptor beta chains below, sequenced in a study of blood T cell repertoires in COVID-19 (dated by TCRdb to 2019 to 2021). Libraries were built with the immunoSEQ multiplex PCR assay. Held by TCRdb, this immuneACCESS table contains in-frame sequences only and omits some clones. Under half of the omission traces to an unresolved V gene where checked; the cause of the rest is unknown. The sample table shows over 85,000 clones, and 72% are seen once. The top ten clones comprise 7.6% of the sample. Sequences were obtained from peripheral blood. These receptors were collected from a woman aged 55-69 years with acute or convalescent COVID-19.

The CDR3 reads CASSSTGTVIYGYTF. CDR3 in DNA: TGTGCCAGCAGCTCAACCGGGACAGTGATCTATGGCTACACCTTC. V and J are TRBV7-9 and TRBJ1-2; the match to TRBD1 covers 7 bases. Germline V lookup: CDR1 SEHNR, CDR2 FQNEAQ (reference sequence). Trimming cost V 4 bases and J 4 bases; bases outside gene matches: 9. This CDR3 comprises 15 residues.

This chain links TRBV18 with TRBJ1-2; possibly TRBD1 for D (5 bases). Germline V gene lookup returns CDR1 KGHSH and CDR2 LQKENI. V was pared by 1 base and J by 4 bases, with 13 bases between. This CDR3 contains 15 residues. In DNA, the CDR3 is TGTGCCAGCTCACCACGCTTCGGGGGGGGCTATGGCTACACCTTC. This gives the protein CASSPRFGGGYGYTF.

The chain employs TRBV10-2 and TRBJ2-7, with 8 bases lining up with TRBD1. V shed 10 bases, J shed 3 bases, and the junction held 8 bases outside the gene matches. Germline CDR1 WSHSY, CDR2 SAAADI. The CDR3 runs 13 residues. The CDR3 reads CATQGGQGYEQYF. For the CDR3, the DNA is TGCGCCACCCAAGGCGGACAGGGCTACGAGCAGTACTTC.

The chain recombines TRBV5-1 with TRBJ1-1; D perhaps matches TRBD1 (6 bases). Looked up from germline, CDR1 is SGHRS and CDR2 is YFSETQ. Trimming stripped 3 bases from V and 2 bases from J, with 17 bases between. This CDR3 is built from 16 residues. The CDR3 sequence is CASSWGDRTTNTEAFF. CDR3 DNA sequence: TGCGCCAGCAGCTGGGGTGACAGGACAACTAACACTGAAGCTTTCTTT.

The chain uses TRBV19 and TRBJ1-2; maybe TRBD1 (5 bases). CDR3 length: 14 amino acids. Trimming removed 1 base from V and 4 bases from J, with 10 bases in between. Germline CDR1 reads LNHDA; CDR2 reads SQIVND (reference sequence). Written as DNA, the CDR3 is TGTGCCAGTAGTATAGGGGGCAATCCCTATGGCTACACCTTC. This sequence encodes CASSIGGNPYGYTF.

Of note for this clone: Likely a read error: the CDR3 ends without its conserved phenylalanine or tryptophan. No DNA is shown, since the ends of the CDR3 on it are uncertain; the CDR3 is the one TCRdb lists. The chain recombines TRBV25-1 with TRBJ2-2; TRBD2 is the table's D call and was not checked against the DNA. The CDR3 is made up of 11 amino acids, end residues included. CDR1 is MGHDK and CDR2 is SYGVNS in the germline V gene. The CDR3 spells CASSEYILDLK.

This clone has just a few counts. The V gene is TRBV10-3, the J gene TRBJ1-3; TRBD1 aligns across 9 bases. CDR1 is ENHRY, CDR2 SYGVKD, per germline. V shed 6 bases and J 5 bases; nucleotides not matched to a gene: 5. This CDR3 has 14 residues. Written as DNA, the CDR3 is TGTGCCATCAGGGGGACAGGGACGCGAAACACCATATATTTT. Translating it yields CAIRGTGTRNTIYF.

The chain recombines TRBV5-6 with TRBJ2-2, with TRBD1 matching 7 bases. The germline CDR1 and CDR2 sequences are SGHDT and YYEEEE. J was trimmed by 6 bases and V by 4 bases; bases with no gene match: 3. This CDR3 region has 13 residues. Here the CDR3 reads CASSADRAGELFF. CDR3 nucleotide sequence: TGTGCCAGCAGCGCCGACAGGGCCGGGGAGCTGTTTTTT.

This sequence joins TRBV6-5 and TRBJ1-4, with 8 bases that match TRBD1. Per germline, CDR1 MNHEY and CDR2 SVGAGI. The J segment lost 12 bases and the V segment lost 5 bases, leaving 11 bases of the junction unmatched. The CDR3 runs to 14 residues. The CDR3 DNA reads TGTGCCAGCAGTCTCGACAGGGGATTTGGGCAACTGTTTTTT. This codes for CASSLDRGFGQLFF.